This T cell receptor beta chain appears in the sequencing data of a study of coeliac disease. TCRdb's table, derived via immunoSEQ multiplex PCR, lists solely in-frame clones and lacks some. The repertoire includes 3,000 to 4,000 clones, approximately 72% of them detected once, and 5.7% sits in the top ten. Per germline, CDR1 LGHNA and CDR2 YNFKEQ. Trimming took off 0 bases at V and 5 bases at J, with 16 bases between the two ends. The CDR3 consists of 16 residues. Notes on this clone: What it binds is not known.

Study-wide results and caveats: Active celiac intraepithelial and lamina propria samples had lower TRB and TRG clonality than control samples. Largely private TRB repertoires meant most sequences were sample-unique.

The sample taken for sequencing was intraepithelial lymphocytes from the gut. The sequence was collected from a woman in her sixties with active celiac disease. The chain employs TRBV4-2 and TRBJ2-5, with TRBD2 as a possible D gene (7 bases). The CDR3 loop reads CASSQDEAGAGETQYF. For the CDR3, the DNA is TGTGCCAGCAGCCAAGATGAGGCGGGGGCCGGGGAGACCCAGTACTTC.